The 30 T cell receptor beta chains given below trace back to one sample, sequenced in a study of T cell repertoires in cytomegalovirus infection. TCRdb passed the reads through MiXCR, listing each CDR3 protein once. The sample yields 200,000 or so distinct CDR3 sequences, around 20% seen once. Sequenced input: PBMCs. Receptors originate from a human donor in good health (CMV status not recorded). Some clones in this sample may be carry-over from other donors' samples.

The chain links TRBV7-2 to TRBJ1-1; 7 bases map to TRBD1. V shed 4 bases and J 2 bases; nucleotides not matched to a gene: 7. Per the germline V gene, CDR1 is SGHTA and CDR2 is FQGNSA. The CDR3 has 15 amino acids. For the CDR3, the DNA is TGTGCCAGCAGCTCTAGACAGGGCGTCAACACTGAAGCTTTCTTT. This codes for CASSSRQGVNTEAFF.

This clonotype was observed a handful of times. The genes are TRBV5-4 and TRBJ2-2; a weak D match, TRBD2 (6 bases). The germline V gene has CDR1 SGHNT and CDR2 YYREEE (reference sequence). V lost 4 bases and J lost 0, with 7 bases in between. The CDR3 covers 14 residues. The CDR3 nucleotides are TGTGCCAGCAGCGCGGGACCGAACACCGGGGAGCTGTTTTTT. This encodes CASSAGPNTGELFF. Full variable domain (remainder filled in from reference TRBV5-4 and TRBJ2-2): ETGVTQSPTHLIKTRGQQVTLRCSSQSGHNTVSWYQQALGQGPQFIFQYYREEENGRGNFPPRFSGLQFPNYSSELNVNALELDDSALYLCASSAGPNTGELFFGEGSRLTVL.

The chain couples TRBV11-2 to TRBJ2-3; D is perhaps TRBD1 (5 bases). The CDR3 is made up of 15 amino acids. V was clipped by 5 bases and J by 7 bases, with 19 bases between them. Germline V CDR1 and CDR2: SGHAT, FQNNGV. The CDR3 protein is CASSPTQGSRNTQYF. Here the CDR3 DNA reads TGTGCCAGCAGCCCCACCCAGGGATCTCGAAATACGCAGTATTTT.

This clonotype was recorded at least ten times. The CDR3 nucleotides read TGTGCCAGCAGCTTAGGAGGTCTAGCGGGAGTAAACAAGTATTTT. Translating gives CASSLGGLAGVNKYF. The chain recombines TRBV7-8 with TRBJ2-3; TRBD2 aligns across 10 bases. Germline values: CDR1 SGHVS, CDR2 FQNEAQ. The CDR3 totals 15 residues. J was trimmed by 13 bases and V by 1 base; bases with no gene match: 11.

This clonotype turned up a few times. The chain employs TRBV29-1 and TRBJ1-1, with TRBD1 matching 7 bases. From germline, CDR1 is SQVTM and CDR2 ANQGSEA. There are 10 residues in the CDR3. J lost 11 bases, V lost 6 bases, and 6 bases had no gene match. CDR3 nucleotide sequence: TGCAGCGTGGCCGAGGGGGCTGCTTTCTTT. Its translation: CSVAEGAAFF.

In the case of this clonotype: One end of the junction fails to match germline, which may point to a read error. The chain combines TRBV6-2 or TRBV6-3 with TRBJ2-4; D is undetermined. The CDR3 is 13 amino acids. Germline CDR1 is MNHEY and CDR2 is SVGEGT. CDR3 loop: CASSYRLSLILDF. CDR3 nucleotides: TGTGCCAGCAGTTACCGTCTCTCGCTCATACTCGACTTC.

This clonotype was seen ten or more times. V usage is TRBV28 and J usage is TRBJ2-1, with D perhaps matching TRBD2 (6 bases). This CDR3 spans 13 amino acids. V lost 7 bases and J 10 bases, leaving 17 bases between the germline ends. Per germline, CDR1 MDHEN and CDR2 SYDVKM. The CDR3 reads CASTDGGQDEQFF. The CDR3 nucleotides are TGTGCCAGCACCGACGGAGGGCAGGACGAGCAGTTCTTC. Based on the CDR3 plus reference TRBV28 and TRBJ2-1, the full variable domain is DVKVTQSSRYLVKRTGEKVFLECVQDMDHENMFWYRQDPGLGLRLIYFSYDVKMKEKGDIPEGYSVSREKKERFSLILESASTNQTSMYLCASTDGGQDEQFFGPGTRLTVL.

The V gene is TRBV14, the J gene TRBJ2-7; D ambiguous. The length of the CDR3 is 15 residues. The V end was cut by 0 bases, the J end by 4 bases, with 13 bases between. Germline V gene data show CDR1 as SGHDN and CDR2 as FVKESK. CDR3 sequence (DNA): TGTGCCAGCAGCCAAGACTCCGGAGCCAGGTACGAGCAGTACTTC. Translation gives CASSQDSGARYEQYF.

This clonotype has ten or more counts. This chain joins TRBV28 and TRBJ2-7; D is perhaps TRBD1 or TRBD2 (5 bases each). CDR3 length equals 14 residues. Germline CDR1 is MDHEN and CDR2 is SYDVKM. The V and J ends lost 5 bases and 3 bases respectively, with 14 bases between them. CDR3 sequence reads: CASSPGAVVYEQYF. CDR3 nucleotide sequence: TGTGCCAGCAGTCCCGGGGCAGTCGTCTACGAGCAGTACTTC.

Comment on this clonotype: This may come from a read error, since a much larger clone is one base off. This chain joins TRBV28 and TRBJ2-4; D is perhaps TRBD1 (6 bases). The length of the CDR3 is 13 residues. Trimming pared 5 bases from V and 6 bases from J, leaving 11 bases between. CDR1 is MDHEN and CDR2 is SYDVKM in the germline V gene. For the CDR3, the DNA is TGTGCCAGCAGTCCACTGGACAGAAACATTCAGTACTTC. The encoded protein is CASSPLDRNIQYF.

The chain links TRBV9 to TRBJ1-1; no firm D call. In germline, CDR1 is SGDLS, CDR2 YYNGEE. The V gene lost 0 bases and the J gene lost 4 bases, with 7 bases spanning the gap. This CDR3 region has 13 residues. Here the CDR3 reads CASSVDHSTEAFF. The DNA for the CDR3 is TGTGCCAGCAGCGTAGATCACTCCACTGAAGCTTTCTTT.

The chain recombines TRBV28 with TRBJ2-1; tentative D call: TRBD2 (6 bases). The CDR3 length is 14 residues. The V gene lost 6 bases and the J gene lost 10 bases, with 19 bases spanning the gap. Germline loops: CDR1 MDHEN, CDR2 SYDVKM. This CDR3 reads CASRESASAREQFF. CDR3 DNA sequence: TGTGCCAGCAGGGAGAGTGCTAGCGCGAGAGAGCAGTTCTTC.

In its sample, this clonotype was seen a few times. The chain joins TRBV6-6 to TRBJ2-5; D remains ambiguous. V lost 7 bases, J lost 5 bases, and 8 bases lay in between. CDR1 is MNHNY and CDR2 is SVGAGI in the germline V gene (reference sequence). The CDR3 is 11 amino acids. DNA of the CDR3: TGTGCCAGCACCTCCGGGGAGACCCAGTACTTC. Amino acid sequence: CASTSGETQYF.

V is TRBV7-2 and J is TRBJ1-2, with D tentatively TRBD1 (6 bases). The germline V gene has CDR1 SGHTA and CDR2 FQGNSA. This CDR3 is built from 13 residues. V lost 3 bases and J 5 bases, leaving 10 bases between the germline ends. The CDR3 sequence: CASSFPGAYGYTF. The CDR3 region has the DNA TGTGCCAGCAGCTTCCCAGGGGCTTATGGCTACACCTTC.

This rearrangement joins TRBV28 to TRBJ1-3; D ambiguous. Per the germline V gene, CDR1 is MDHEN and CDR2 is SYDVKM. The V gene lost 7 bases and the J gene lost 5 bases, with 9 bases spanning the gap. This CDR3 is 12 amino acids long. CDR3 nucleotides: TGTGCCAGCACCACTAACAGAAACACCATATATTTT. This codes for CASTTNRNTIYF.

The genes are TRBV28 and TRBJ2-7, with D uncertain. Germline V gives CDR1 MDHEN, CDR2 SYDVKM. This CDR3 spans 13 amino acids. Trimming shortened V by 2 bases and J by 0 bases, and 5 bases separated the two germline ends. The chain's CDR3 is CASSLMISYEQYF. CDR3 sequence (DNA): TGTGCCAGCAGTTTAATGATCTCCTACGAGCAGTACTTC.

There are a few counts of this clonotype. V gene TRBV5-5 combines with J gene TRBJ2-7; TRBD1 matches at 9 bases. Germline CDR1 SGHKS, CDR2 YYEKEE (reference sequence). Trimming took 5 bases from V and 4 from J; bases not matched to a gene: 7. The CDR3 consists of 14 residues. The CDR3 here is CASSPGTGLYEQYF. CDR3 in DNA: TGTGCCAGCAGTCCCGGGACAGGGTTATACGAGCAGTACTTC.

This clonotype showed up many times. CDR3 residues: CASSDAGYNYGYTF. The CDR3 region has the DNA TGTGCCAGCAGCGACGCAGGTTATAACTATGGCTACACCTTC. The V call is TRBV7-9, the J call TRBJ1-2; D is uncertain. V was pared by 5 bases and J by 1 base, with 11 bases between. CDR3 length: 14 amino acids. The germline V gene has CDR1 SEHNR and CDR2 FQNEAQ (reference sequence). The full variable domain, in which reference TRBV7-9 and TRBJ1-2 provide the parts outside the CDR3, is DTGVSQNPRHKITKRGQNVTFRCDPISEHNRLYWYRQTLGQGPEFLTYFQNEAQLEKSRLLSDRFSAERPKGSFSTLEIQRTEQGDSAMYLCASSDAGYNYGYTFGSGTRLTVV.

Many counts were recorded for this clonotype. The CDR3 DNA reads TGCAGTGCCGTTGACGCGGGAAAAGGGTACACTGAAGCTTTCTTT. This gives the protein CSAVDAGKGYTEAFF. The chain recombines TRBV20-1 with TRBJ1-1; no definite D call. Germline CDR1 is DFQATT and CDR2 is SNEGSKA (reference sequence). This CDR3 is built from 15 residues. With 6 bases removed from V and 3 bases from J, the gap between germline ends came to 20 bases.

This clonotype was seen only a few times. V is TRBV7-4 and J is TRBJ1-2; D possibly corresponds to TRBD1 (5 bases). In germline, CDR1 is SGHVT, CDR2 SQSDAQ. Trimming pared 5 bases from V and 14 bases from J, leaving 24 bases between. This CDR3 region has 14 residues. The CDR3 nucleotides are TGTGCCAGCAGCCTACCGGGACGCATTGTAGTCGCTACCTTC. As protein: CASSLPGRIVVATF.

This clonotype has just a few counts. The V call is TRBV20-1, the J call TRBJ1-2; D not resolved. Trimming took 1 base from V and 12 from J, leaving 15 bases between them. The CDR3 runs to 12 residues. From germline, CDR1 is DFQATT and CDR2 SNEGSKA (reference sequence). The CDR3 reads CSARVTGRQNTF. For the CDR3, the DNA is TGCAGTGCTAGAGTTACCGGGCGGCAAAACACCTTC.

This clonotype was detected many times. The J gene is TRBJ2-1, the V gene TRBV11-3; TRBD2 matches at 12 bases. Germline V gene sequence: CDR1 SGHNT, CDR2 YENEEA. Trimming cost V 5 bases and J 5 bases; bases outside gene matches: 7. CDR3 length: 16 residues. The chain's CDR3 is CASSPYGLAGHNEQFF. The CDR3 DNA reads as TGTGCCAGCAGCCCGTATGGACTAGCGGGACACAATGAGCAGTTCTTC.

The genes are TRBV4-1 and TRBJ2-2; D perhaps matches TRBD1 (6 bases). Trimming stripped 0 bases from V and 5 bases from J, with 16 bases between. The CDR3 contains 17 residues. CDR1 and CDR2 from the germline V gene are MGHRA and YSYEKL. The CDR3 DNA sequence: TGCGCCAGCAGCCAAGATCCTAGGGACAAAGGGACCGGGGAGCTGTTTTTT. It translates to CASSQDPRDKGTGELFF.

For this clonotype: A much larger clone differs by one base, so this may be a read error. The J gene is TRBJ2-1, the V gene TRBV27; maybe TRBD2 (6 bases). The CDR3 has 15 residues. Germline V gives CDR1 MNHEY, CDR2 SMNVEV (reference sequence). The CDR3 bases are TGTGACAGCTCTCGGGCGGGACTCCTCCTTAATGAGCAGTTCTTC. As protein: CDSSRAGLLLNEQFF.

This clonotype was counted between two and nine times. The gene calls are TRBV12-3 or TRBV12-4 and TRBJ1-1, with a weak D call TRBD1 (5 bases). This CDR3 region has 12 residues. Deletions cut 7 bases from V and 2 bases from J, with 8 bases between. The CDR3 nucleotides are TGTGCCAGCACCAGGGTCAACACTGAAGCTTTCTTT. Amino acid sequence: CASTRVNTEAFF.

In its sample, this clonotype was seen many times. The chain employs TRBV7-6 and TRBJ1-5; maybe TRBD1 (5 bases). V was pared by 5 bases and J by 0 bases, with 8 bases between. Germline V gives CDR1 SGHVS, CDR2 FNYEAQ. The CDR3 runs 14 residues. In DNA, the CDR3 is TGTGCCAGCAGCGGGGGGAATAGCAATCAGCCCCAGCATTTT. Translated, it gives CASSGGNSNQPQHF.

This clonotype was seen at least ten times. This chain links TRBV7-8 with TRBJ2-5; either TRBD1 or TRBD2 may supply D (5 bases each). Deletions cut 2 bases from V and 4 bases from J, with 11 bases between. Germline V lookup: CDR1 SGHVS, CDR2 FQNEAQ. This CDR3 is built from 14 residues. The CDR3 coding sequence is TGTGCCAGCAGCTTAAGGTCTGGGGGAGAGACCCAGTACTTC. As protein: CASSLRSGGETQYF.

This clonotype was counted many times. The rearrangement links TRBV7-2 to TRBJ2-2; 7 bases fit TRBD1. Trimming cost V 2 bases and J 4 bases; bases outside gene matches: 7. Germline V CDR1 and CDR2: SGHTA, FQGNSA. This CDR3 spans 16 amino acids. In DNA, the CDR3 is TGTGCCAGCAGCTTACCACCAGGGGGTCCCACCGGGGAGCTGTTTTTT. Encoded protein: CASSLPPGGPTGELFF.

This clonotype was counted ten times or more. This chain's CDR3 is CASNPGGQETQYF. CDR3 coding DNA: TGTGCCAGCAACCCCGGGGGCCAAGAGACCCAGTACTTC. This chain connects TRBV7-6 to TRBJ2-5, with D possibly matching TRBD2 (6 bases). V lost 7 bases and J lost 1, with 10 bases in between. The V gene's germline CDR1 is SGHVS and CDR2 FNYEAQ. CDR3 length equals 13 residues.

The rearrangement uses TRBV15 and TRBJ2-5; 8 bases are shared with TRBD2. The V gene end was trimmed by 9 bases and the J gene end by 10 bases; junction bases not matched to a gene: 10. The length of the CDR3 is 12 residues. The germline V gene has CDR1 LNHNV and CDR2 YYDKDF (reference sequence). In nucleotides, the CDR3 is TGTGCCACTGGGACACGGGGGGGTGTCCAGTACTTC. Translated, it gives CATGTRGGVQYF.